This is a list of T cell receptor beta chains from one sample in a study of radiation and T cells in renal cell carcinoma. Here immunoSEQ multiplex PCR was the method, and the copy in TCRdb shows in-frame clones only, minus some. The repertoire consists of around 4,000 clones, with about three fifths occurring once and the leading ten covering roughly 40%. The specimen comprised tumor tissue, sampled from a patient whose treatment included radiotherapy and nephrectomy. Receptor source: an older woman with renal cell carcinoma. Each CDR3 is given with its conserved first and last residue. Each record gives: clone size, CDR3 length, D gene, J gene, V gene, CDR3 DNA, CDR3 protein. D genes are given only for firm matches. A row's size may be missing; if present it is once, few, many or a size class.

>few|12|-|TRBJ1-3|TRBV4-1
TGCGCCAGCCTATCTTTTGGAAACACCATATATTTT
CASLSFGNTIYF
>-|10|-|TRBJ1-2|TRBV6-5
TGTGCCAGCGGACGGGGAGGGGCCACCTTC
CASGRGGATF
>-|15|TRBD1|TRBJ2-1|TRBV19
TGTGCCAGTAGACCAAATGGACAGGCTCGCAATGAGCAGTTCTTC
CASRPNGQARNEQFF
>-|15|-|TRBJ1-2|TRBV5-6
TGTGCCAGCAGCTCTGAACTAACAGGGCCCGATGGCTACACCTTC
CASSSELTGPDGYTF
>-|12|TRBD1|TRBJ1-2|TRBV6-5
TGTGCCAGCAGTTTGACAGGGGGCGGCTACACCTTC
CASSLTGGGYTF
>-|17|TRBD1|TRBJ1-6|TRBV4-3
TGCGCCAGCAGCCAAGATGGATTCGGGACAGCGTATTCACCCCTCCACTTT
CASSQDGFGTAYSPLHF
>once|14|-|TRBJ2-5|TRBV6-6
TGTGCCAGCAGTTACTCGAACAGGGAAGAGACCCAGTACTTC
CASSYSNREETQYF
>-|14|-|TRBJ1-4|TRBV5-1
TGCGCCAGCAGCTCAGGGAATACGGATGAAAAACTGTTTTTT
CASSSGNTDEKLFF
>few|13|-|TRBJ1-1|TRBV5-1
TGCGCCAGCAGCGGCTACATGAACACTGAAGCTTTCTTT
CASSGYMNTEAFF
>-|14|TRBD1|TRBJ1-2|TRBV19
TGTGCCAGTAGTTCGACAGGGAACCTCTATGGCTACACCTTC
CASSSTGNLYGYTF
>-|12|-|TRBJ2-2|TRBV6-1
TGTGCCAGCAGGGGGTGGGCCGGGGAGCTGTTTTTT
CASRGWAGELFF
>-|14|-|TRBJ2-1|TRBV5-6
TGTGCCAGCAGCTTGGTTGGGCTCTCCAATGAGCAGTTCTTC
CASSLVGLSNEQFF
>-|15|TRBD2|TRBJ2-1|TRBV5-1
TGCGCCAGCAGTCCCGGGACTAGCGAATACAATGAGCAGTTCTTC
CASSPGTSEYNEQFF
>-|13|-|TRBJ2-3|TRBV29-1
TGCAGCACCGCCCCTGCTAAAAGGGATACGCAGTATTTT
CSTAPAKRDTQYF
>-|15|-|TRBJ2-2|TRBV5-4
TGTGCCAGCAGCGTGGAAGGGTGGCGGACCGGGGAGCTGTTTTTT
CASSVEGWRTGELFF
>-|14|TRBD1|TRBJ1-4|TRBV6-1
TGTGCCAGCAGACTCGAGGGGGCAGGGGAAAAACTGTTTTTT
CASRLEGAGEKLFF
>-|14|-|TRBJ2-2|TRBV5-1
TGCGCCAGCGCGGGACCCTTGAACACCGGGGAGCTGTTTTTT
CASAGPLNTGELFF
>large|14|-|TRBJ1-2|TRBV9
TGTGCCAGCAGCGCCTCCGGGGGGTCGGGCGGCTACACCTTC
CASSASGGSGGYTF
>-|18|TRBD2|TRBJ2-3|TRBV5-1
TGCGCCAGCAGCTTGTGGCTAGCGGGGGCCGCTTCCACAGATACGCAGTATTTT
CASSLWLAGAASTDTQYF
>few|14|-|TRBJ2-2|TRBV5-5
TGTGCCAGCAGCTTAGGTCTTAACACCGGGGAGCTGTTTTTT
CASSLGLNTGELFF
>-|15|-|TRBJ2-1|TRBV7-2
TGTGCCAGCAGCTCAGACGAGAGCTCCTACAATGAGCAGTTCTTC
CASSSDESSYNEQFF
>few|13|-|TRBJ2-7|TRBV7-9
TGTGCCAGCAGCTCAGGACTTACCTACGAGCAGTACTTC
CASSSGLTYEQYF
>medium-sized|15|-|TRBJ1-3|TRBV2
TGTGCCAGCAGTGACGGAGCAAACTCTGGAAACACCATATATTTT
CASSDGANSGNTIYF
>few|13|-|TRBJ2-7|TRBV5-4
TGTGCCAGCAGCCCTGGGACACCCTACGAGCAGTACTTC
CASSPGTPYEQYF
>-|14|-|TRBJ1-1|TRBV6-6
TGTGCCAGCAGTTACGTAAGTGCGAACACTGAAGCTTTCTTT
CASSYVSANTEAFF
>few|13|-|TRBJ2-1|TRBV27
TGTGCCGCGGGACTGAACTCCTACAATGAGCAGTTCTTC
CAAGLNSYNEQFF
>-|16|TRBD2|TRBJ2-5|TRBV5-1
TGCGCCAGCAGCTTGGCCCCTAGCGGGAGTTCGGAGACCCAGTACTTC
CASSLAPSGSSETQYF
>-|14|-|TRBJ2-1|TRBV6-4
TGTGCCAGCAGTGATGCTGGCGGCCACAATGAGCAGTTCTTC
CASSDAGGHNEQFF
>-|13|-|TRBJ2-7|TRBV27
TGTGCCAGCGCCGTGGAAGGAGGCTACGAGCAGTACTTC
CASAVEGGYEQYF
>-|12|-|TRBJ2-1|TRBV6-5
TGTGCCAGCAGCCGGGACGATTTTCGACAGTTCTTC
CASSRDDFRQFF
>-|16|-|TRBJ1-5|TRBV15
TGTGCCACCAGCACGTACATGGGGGAAGGCAATCAGCCCCAGCATTTT
CATSTYMGEGNQPQHF
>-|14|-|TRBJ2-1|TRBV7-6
TGTGCCAGCAGCCCCCTAAGTTCCTACAATGAGCAGTTCTTC
CASSPLSSYNEQFF
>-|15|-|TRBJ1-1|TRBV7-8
TGTGCCAGCAGCTCGGACGGATTAATGAACACTGAAGCTTTCTTT
CASSSDGLMNTEAFF
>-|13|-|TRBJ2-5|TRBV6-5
TGTGCCAGCAAGGGAGGAGGGGGCTTGACCCAGTACTTC
CASKGGGGLTQYF